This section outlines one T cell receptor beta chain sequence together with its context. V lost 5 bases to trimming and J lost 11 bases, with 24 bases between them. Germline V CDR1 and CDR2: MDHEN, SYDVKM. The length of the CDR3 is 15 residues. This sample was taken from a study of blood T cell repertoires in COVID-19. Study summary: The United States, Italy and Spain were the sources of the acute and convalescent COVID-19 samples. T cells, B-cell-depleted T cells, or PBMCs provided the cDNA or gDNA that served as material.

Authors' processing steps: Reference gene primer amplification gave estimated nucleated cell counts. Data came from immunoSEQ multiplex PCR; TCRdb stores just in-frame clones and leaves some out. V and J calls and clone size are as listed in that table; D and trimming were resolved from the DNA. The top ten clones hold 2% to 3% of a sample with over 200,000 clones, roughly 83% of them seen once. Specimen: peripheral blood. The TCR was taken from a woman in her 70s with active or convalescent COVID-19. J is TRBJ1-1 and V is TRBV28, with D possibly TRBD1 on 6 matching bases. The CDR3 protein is CASSGISEAPQGAFF. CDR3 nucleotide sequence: TGTGCCAGCAGTGGTATTTCGGAGGCACCCCAGGGGGCTTTCTTT.